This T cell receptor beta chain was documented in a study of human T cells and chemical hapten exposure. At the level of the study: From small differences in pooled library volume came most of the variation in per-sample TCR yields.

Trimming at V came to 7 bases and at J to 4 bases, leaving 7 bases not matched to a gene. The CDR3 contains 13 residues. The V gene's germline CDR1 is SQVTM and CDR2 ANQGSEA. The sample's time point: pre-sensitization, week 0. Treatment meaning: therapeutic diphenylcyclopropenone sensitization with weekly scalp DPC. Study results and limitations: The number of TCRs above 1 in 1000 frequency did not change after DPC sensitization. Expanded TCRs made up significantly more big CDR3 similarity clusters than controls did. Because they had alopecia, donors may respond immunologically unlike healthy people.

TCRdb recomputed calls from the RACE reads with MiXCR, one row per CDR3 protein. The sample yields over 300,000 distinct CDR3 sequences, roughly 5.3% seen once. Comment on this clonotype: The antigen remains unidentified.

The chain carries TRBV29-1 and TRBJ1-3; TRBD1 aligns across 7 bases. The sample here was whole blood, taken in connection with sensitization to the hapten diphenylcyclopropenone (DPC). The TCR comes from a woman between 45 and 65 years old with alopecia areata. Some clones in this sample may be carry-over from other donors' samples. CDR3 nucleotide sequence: TGCAGCGCGGATGGGGACAGAGGAAACACCATATATTTT. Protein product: CSADGDRGNTIYF.